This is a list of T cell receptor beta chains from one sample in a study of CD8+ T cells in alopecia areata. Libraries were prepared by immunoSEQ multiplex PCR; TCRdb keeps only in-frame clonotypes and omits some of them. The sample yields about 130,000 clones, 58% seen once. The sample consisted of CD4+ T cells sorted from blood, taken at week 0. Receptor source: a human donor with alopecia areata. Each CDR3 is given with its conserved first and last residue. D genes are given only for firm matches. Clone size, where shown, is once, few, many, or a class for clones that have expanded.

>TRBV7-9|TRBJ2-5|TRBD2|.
TGTGCCAGCAGCTTAGCGAAAGCTAGCGGGAGAGAGGGTGAAGAGACCCAGTACTTC
CASSLAKASGREGEETQYF
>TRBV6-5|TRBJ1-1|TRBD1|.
TGTGCCAGCAGTTACGACAGGGGACTGAACACTGAAGCTTTCTTT
CASSYDRGLNTEAFF
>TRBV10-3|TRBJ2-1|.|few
TGTGCCTCGACTACAGGGCCCCAAGGGGAGCAGTTCTTC
CASTTGPQGEQFF
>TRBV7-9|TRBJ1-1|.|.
TGTGCCAGCAGCTTAAGATGGGAGAACACTGAAGCTTTCTTT
CASSLRWENTEAFF
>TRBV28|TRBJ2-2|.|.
TGTGCCAGCAGCAGAGGGACCACCGGGGAGCTGTTTTTT
CASSRGTTGELFF
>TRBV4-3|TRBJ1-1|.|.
TGCGCCAGCAGCCAAGATAGGGGATTTGAAGCTTTCTTT
CASSQDRGFEAFF
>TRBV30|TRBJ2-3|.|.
TGTGCCTGGAGCCGGTCGGTCGCAGATACGCAGTATTTT
CAWSRSVADTQYF
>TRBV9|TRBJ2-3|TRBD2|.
TGTGCCAGCAGCCCCACATTAGCGGGGATCACAGATACGCAGTATTTT
CASSPTLAGITDTQYF
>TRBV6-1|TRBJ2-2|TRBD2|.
TGTGCCAGCAATGAGGGAGGGCACACCGGGGAGCTGTTTTTT
CASNEGGHTGELFF
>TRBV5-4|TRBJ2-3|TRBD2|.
TGTGCCAGCAGCCCCGGGACTAGCCAAAGCACAGATACGCAGTATTTT
CASSPGTSQSTDTQYF
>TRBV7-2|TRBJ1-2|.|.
TGTGCCAGCAGCTTGGGCAGGACCTATGGCTACACCTTC
CASSLGRTYGYTF
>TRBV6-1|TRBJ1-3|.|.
TGTGCCAGCAGTGAACAAGGGGAACACCTACCCTCTGGAAACACCATATATTTT
CASSEQGEHLPSGNTIYF
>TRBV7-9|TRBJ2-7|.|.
TGTGCCAGCAGCTTTAACCGGTACGAGCAGTACTTC
CASSFNRYEQYF
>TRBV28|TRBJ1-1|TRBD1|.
TGTGCCAGCAGTTTGACAGGGTATGGCACTGAAGCTTTCTTT
CASSLTGYGTEAFF
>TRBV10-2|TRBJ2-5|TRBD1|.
TGCGCCAGCAGTCCGGGACAGGGGGAGACCCAGTACTTC
CASSPGQGETQYF
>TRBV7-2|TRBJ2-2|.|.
TGTGCCAGCAGCTTAATTCTAGGGAACACCGGGGAGCTGTTTTTT
CASSLILGNTGELFF
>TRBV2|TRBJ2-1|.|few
TGTGTCCTAATGGGTGCTAGACGATATGAGCAGTTCTTC
CVLMGARRYEQFF
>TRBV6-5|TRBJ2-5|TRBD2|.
TGTGCCAGCACCCACGCGTCTAGCGGGAGTGGTGAGCAGTACTTC
CASTHASSGSGEQYF
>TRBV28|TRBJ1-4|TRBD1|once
TGTGCCAGTCTCGGACAGGGGGCGCCGGGACTGTTTTTT
CASLGQGAPGLFF
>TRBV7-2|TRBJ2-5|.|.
TGTGCCAGCAGGGCAGGGTCTGAGACCCAGTACTTC
CASRAGSETQYF
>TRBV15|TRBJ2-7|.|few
TGTGCCACCAGCACCGATGAATACGAGCAGTACTTC
CATSTDEYEQYF
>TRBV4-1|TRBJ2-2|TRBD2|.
TGCGCCAGCAGCCAGGGACTAGCGGGGACCGGGGAGCTGTTTTTT
CASSQGLAGTGELFF
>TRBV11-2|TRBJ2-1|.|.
TGTGCCAGCAGCTTAGCGCATTTGCGCAATGAGCAGTTCTTC
CASSLAHLRNEQFF
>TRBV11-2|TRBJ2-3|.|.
TGTGCCAGCAGCTTAGGACTAGACACAGATACGCAGTATTTT
CASSLGLDTDTQYF
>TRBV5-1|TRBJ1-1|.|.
TGCGCCAGCAGCTTTTCTTCAGGCGAGAACACTGAAGCTTTCTTT
CASSFSSGENTEAFF
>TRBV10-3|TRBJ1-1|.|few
TGTGCCATCAGTGGCAAGGGGAACACTGAAGCTTTCTTT
CAISGKGNTEAFF
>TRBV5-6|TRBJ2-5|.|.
TGTGCCAGCAGCTTGCGCGAGACCCAGTACTTC
CASSLRETQYF
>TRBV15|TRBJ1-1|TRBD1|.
TGTGCCACCAGCAGAGAAGGACAGGAGAACACTGAAGCTTTCTTT
CATSREGQENTEAFF
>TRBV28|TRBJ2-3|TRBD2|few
TGTGCCAGCAGCCTACTAGCGGGAGGGGGAACGCAGTATTTT
CASSLLAGGGTQYF
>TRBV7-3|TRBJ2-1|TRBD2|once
TGTGCCAGCAGCACCGGACTAGCGAGAGACAATGAGCAGTTCTTC
CASSTGLARDNEQFF
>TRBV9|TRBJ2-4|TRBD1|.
TGTGCCAGCAGCGCCGGAGGGACAGGGAAAAACATTCAGTACTTC
CASSAGGTGKNIQYF
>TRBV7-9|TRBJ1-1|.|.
TGTGCCAGCAGCTTTTCAGGGTCTAGCACTGAAGCTTTCTTT
CASSFSGSSTEAFF
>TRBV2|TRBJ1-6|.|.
TGTGCCAGCAGTGAACCCAGGGGTCGCTATAATTCACCCCTCCACTTT
CASSEPRGRYNSPLHF
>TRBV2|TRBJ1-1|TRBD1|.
TGTGCCAGCACAATGACAGGGCGGAACACTGAAGCTTTCTTT
CASTMTGRNTEAFF
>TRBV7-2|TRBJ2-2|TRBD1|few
TGTGCCAGCAGATATGGACAGGGGAACACCGGGGAGCTGTTTTTT
CASRYGQGNTGELFF
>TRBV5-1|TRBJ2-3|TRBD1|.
TGCGCCAGCACCTTCGACAGGGTGACAGATACGCAGTATTTT
CASTFDRVTDTQYF
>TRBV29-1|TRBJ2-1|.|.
TGCAGCGTCCTAGGACGGGGCTCCTACAATGAGCAGTTCTTC
CSVLGRGSYNEQFF
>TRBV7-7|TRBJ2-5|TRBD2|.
TGTGCCAGCAGCTTCGGACTAGCGGGAGGGCTAGAGACCCAGTACTTC
CASSFGLAGGLETQYF
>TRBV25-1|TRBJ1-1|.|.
TGTGCCAGCAGTGAAAGGACTGCAGGGAACACTGAAGCTTTCTTT
CASSERTAGNTEAFF
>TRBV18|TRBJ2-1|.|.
TGTGCCAGCTCGGCGTTGGTTGAGCAGTTCTTC
CASSALVEQFF
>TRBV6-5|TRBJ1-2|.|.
TGTGCCAGCAGTTACTGGGGGAGTAGCGGGAGCTATGGCTACACCTTC
CASSYWGSSGSYGYTF
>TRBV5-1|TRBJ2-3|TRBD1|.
TGCGCCAGCAGCCCCGGGACAGAACCAGATACGCAGTATTTT
CASSPGTEPDTQYF
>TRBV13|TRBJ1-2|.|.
TGTGCCAGCAGCCCGGCGGCAGGGGTTGCCGGCTACACCTTC
CASSPAAGVAGYTF
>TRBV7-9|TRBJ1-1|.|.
TGTGCCAGCAGCTTTGCCGGGAACACTGAAGCTTTCTTT
CASSFAGNTEAFF
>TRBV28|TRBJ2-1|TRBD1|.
TGTGCCAGCAGGGACCGGGACAGGGGGCGTTGGGGCTCCTACAATGAGCAGTTCTTC
CASRDRDRGRWGSYNEQFF
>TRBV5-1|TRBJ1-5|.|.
TGCGCCAGCAGCTTGGATGGGAATAGCAATCAGCCCCAGCATTTT
CASSLDGNSNQPQHF
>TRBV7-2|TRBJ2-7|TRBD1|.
TGTGCCAGCAGCTCCTCCTCGCAGGGGGTATACGAGCAGTACTTC
CASSSSSQGVYEQYF
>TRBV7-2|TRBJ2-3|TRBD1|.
TGTGCCAGCAGCTTGACAGGGGGCACAGATACGCAGTATTTT
CASSLTGGTDTQYF
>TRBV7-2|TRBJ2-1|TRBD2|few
TGTGCCAGCAGCCGTGCGGGGGGCCGCTCCTACAATGAGCAGTTCTTC
CASSRAGGRSYNEQFF